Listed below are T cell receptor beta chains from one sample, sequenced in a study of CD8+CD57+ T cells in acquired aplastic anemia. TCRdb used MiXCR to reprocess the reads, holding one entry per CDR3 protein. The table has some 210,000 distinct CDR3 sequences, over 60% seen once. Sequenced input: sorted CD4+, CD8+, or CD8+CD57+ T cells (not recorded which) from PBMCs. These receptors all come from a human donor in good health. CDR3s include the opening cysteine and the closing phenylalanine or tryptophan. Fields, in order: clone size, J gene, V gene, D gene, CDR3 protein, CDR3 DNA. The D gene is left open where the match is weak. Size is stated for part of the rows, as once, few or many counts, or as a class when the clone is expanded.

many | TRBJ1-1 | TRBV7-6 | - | CASSLGWKRTDSSNTEAFF | TGTGCCAGCAGCTTAGGGTGGAAGAGGACAGACTCTTCGAACACTGAAGCTTTCTTT
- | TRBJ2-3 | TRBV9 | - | CASSVAGTQYF | TGTGCAAGCAGCGTAGCCGGGACGCAGTATTTT
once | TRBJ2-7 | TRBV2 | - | CASSGRHKALSYEQYF | TGTGCCAGCAGTGGTAGGCACAAGGCTTTATCCTACGAGCAGTACTTC
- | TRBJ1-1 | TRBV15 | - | CATSRDPPGGTEAFF | TGTGCCACCAGCAGAGATCCCCCGGGTGGGACTGAAGCTTTCTTT
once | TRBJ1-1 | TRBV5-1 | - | CASSDGGINTEAFF | TGCGCCAGCAGTGACGGGGGGATTAACACTGAAGCTTTCTTT
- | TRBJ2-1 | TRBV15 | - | CATSRDAALTYNEQFF | TGTGCCACCAGCAGAGATGCGGCTCTTACTTACAATGAGCAGTTCTTC
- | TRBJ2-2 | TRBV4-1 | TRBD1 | CASSRQGANTGELFF | TGCGCCAGCAGCCGACAGGGGGCGAACACCGGGGAGCTGTTTTTT
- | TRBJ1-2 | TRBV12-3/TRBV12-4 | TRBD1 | CASRGTGVYGYTF | TGTGCCAGCAGGGGGACAGGGGTTTATGGCTACACCTTC
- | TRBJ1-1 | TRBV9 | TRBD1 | CASSVGGGGWSNTEAFF | TGTGCCAGCAGCGTAGGGGGAGGGGGCTGGTCGAACACTGAAGCTTTCTTT
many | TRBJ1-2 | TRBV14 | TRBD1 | CASSHRDRRTNYGYTF | TGTGCCAGCAGCCATAGGGACAGACGAACTAACTATGGCTACACCTTC
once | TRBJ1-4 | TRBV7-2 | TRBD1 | CASSLALRGPEKLFF | TGTGCCAGCAGCTTAGCCCTCAGGGGGCCTGAAAAACTGTTTTTT
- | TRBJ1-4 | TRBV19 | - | CASSKNRVGSEKLFF | TGTGCCAGTAGTAAAAACAGGGTGGGAAGTGAAAAACTGTTTTTT
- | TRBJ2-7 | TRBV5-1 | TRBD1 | CASSFSPSRGLNEQYF | TGCGCCAGCAGCTTTTCCCCATCCAGGGGGCTGAACGAGCAGTACTTC
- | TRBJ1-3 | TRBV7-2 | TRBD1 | CASSLDRGGNTIYF | TGTGCCAGCAGCTTGGACAGGGGAGGAAACACCATATATTTT
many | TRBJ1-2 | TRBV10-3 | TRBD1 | CAIMGQTYGYTF | TGTGCCATCATGGGACAGACCTATGGCTACACCTTC
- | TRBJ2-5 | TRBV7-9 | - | CASSDREQETQYF | TGTGCCAGCAGCGACCGGGAGCAAGAGACCCAGTACTTC
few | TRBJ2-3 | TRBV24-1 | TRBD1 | CATSDRGQGARDTQYF | TGTGCCACCAGTGACCGTGGACAGGGGGCGCGAGATACGCAGTATTTT
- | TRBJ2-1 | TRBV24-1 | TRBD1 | CATRGQDYNEQFF | TGTGCCACCAGGGGACAGGACTACAATGAGCAGTTCTTC
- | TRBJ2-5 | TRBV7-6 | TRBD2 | CASSFQRGGRETQYF | TGTGCCAGCAGCTTTCAGCGGGGGGGCCGGGAGACCCAGTACTTC
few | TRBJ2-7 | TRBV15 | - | CATSRAGREQYF | TGTGCCACCAGCAGAGCAGGAAGAGAGCAGTACTTC
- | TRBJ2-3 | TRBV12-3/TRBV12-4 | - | CASSRDSLGLDTQYF | TGTGCCAGCAGTCGCGACTCCTTGGGGCTAGATACGCAGTATTTT
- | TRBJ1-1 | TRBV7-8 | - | CAGSLAGNTEAFF | TGTGCCGGCAGCTTAGCGGGGAACACTGAAGCTTTCTTT
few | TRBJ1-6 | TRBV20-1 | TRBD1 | CSATGQGKSSPLHF | TGCAGTGCTACGGGACAGGGAAAGTCATCACCCCTCCACTTT
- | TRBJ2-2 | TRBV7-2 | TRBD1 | CASSATGGGTGELFF | TGTGCCAGCAGCGCTACAGGGGGCGGCACCGGGGAGCTGTTTTTT
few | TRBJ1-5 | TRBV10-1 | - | CASSDVGVDQPQHF | TGCGCCAGCAGTGACGTAGGGGTGGACCAGCCCCAGCATTTT
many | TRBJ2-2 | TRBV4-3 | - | CASSHLQTANTGELFF | TGCGCCAGCAGCCATTTACAGACGGCGAACACCGGGGAGCTGTTTTTT
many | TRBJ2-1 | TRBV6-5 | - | CASSYSAGTSYNEQFF | TGTGCCAGCAGTTACTCTGCGGGGACGTCCTACAATGAGCAGTTCTTC
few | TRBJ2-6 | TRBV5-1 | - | CASSLGGMWGKAGANVLTF | TGCGCCAGCAGCTTGGGGGGCATGTGGGGAAAAGCTGGGGCCAACGTCCTGACTTTC
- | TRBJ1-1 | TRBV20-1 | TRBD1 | CSARTGMGETEAFF | TGCAGTGCTAGGACAGGGATGGGGGAGACTGAAGCTTTCTTT
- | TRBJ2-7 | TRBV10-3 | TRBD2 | CAISESGAGDLSYEQYF | TGTGCCATCAGTGAGTCGGGAGCGGGGGACCTCTCCTACGAGCAGTACTTC
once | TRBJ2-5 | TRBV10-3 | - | CAISEEGRQETQYF | TGTGCCATCAGTGAGGAGGGTCGGCAAGAGACCCAGTACTTC
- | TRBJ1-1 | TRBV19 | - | CASSIVGGTEAFF | TGTGCCAGTAGTATTGTAGGGGGTACTGAAGCCTTCTTT
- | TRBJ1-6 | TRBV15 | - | CATSRVGENSPLHF | TGTGCCACCAGCAGAGTGGGGGAAAATTCACCCCTCCACTTT
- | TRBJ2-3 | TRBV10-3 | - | CAIRAPGGASTDTQYF | TGTGCCATCAGAGCACCTGGCGGGGCAAGCACAGATACGCAGTATTTT
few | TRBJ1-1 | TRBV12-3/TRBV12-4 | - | CASSLRRGSEAFF | TGTGCCAGCAGTTTACGGCGAGGCAGTGAAGCTTTCTTT
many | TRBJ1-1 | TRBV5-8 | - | CASSFGPVPNTEAFF | TGTGCCAGCAGCTTCGGGCCAGTCCCTAACACTGAAGCTTTCTTT
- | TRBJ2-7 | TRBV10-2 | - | CASCDQGPYEQYF | TGCGCCAGCTGCGACCAGGGTCCCTACGAGCAGTACTTC
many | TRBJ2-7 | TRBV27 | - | CASSLAGGRAGEQYF | TGTGCCAGCAGTTTAGCAGGGGGGAGGGCCGGCGAGCAGTACTTC
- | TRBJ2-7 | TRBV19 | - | CASSIAGNGLQYF | TGTGCCAGTAGTATAGCGGGTAACGGTTTGCAGTACTTC
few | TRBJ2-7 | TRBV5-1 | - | CASSLAGTNEQYF | TGCGCCAGCAGCTTGGCTGGAACCAACGAGCAGTACTTC
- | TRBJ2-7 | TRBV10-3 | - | CASSSGFGSSYEQYF | TGTGCCAGCAGCTCAGGGTTTGGTTCCTCCTACGAGCAGTACTTC
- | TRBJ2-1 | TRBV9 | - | CASSSENRPYNEQFF | TGTGCCAGCAGCTCAGAGAACAGGCCCTACAATGAGCAGTTCTTC
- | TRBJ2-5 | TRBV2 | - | CASIWQIQETQYF | TGTGCCAGCATTTGGCAAATCCAAGAGACCCAGTACTTC
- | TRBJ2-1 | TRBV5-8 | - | CASSQVWGTSYNEQFF | TGTGCCAGCAGCCAAGTCTGGGGGACCTCCTACAATGAGCAGTTCTTC
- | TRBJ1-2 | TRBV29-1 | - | CSVDGQEDKPYGYTF | TGCAGCGTTGACGGGCAGGAAGATAAACCCTATGGCTACACCTTC
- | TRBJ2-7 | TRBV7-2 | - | CASSLVGQGPYEQYF | TGTGCCAGCAGCTTGGTCGGCCAGGGCCCCTACGAGCAGTACTTC
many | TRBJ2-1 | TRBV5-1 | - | CASSGTYNEQFF | TGCGCCAGCAGCGGGACATACAATGAGCAGTTCTTC
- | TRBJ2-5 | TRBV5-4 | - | CASSLSGSETQYF | TGTGCCAGCAGCTTGTCGGGTTCGGAGACCCAGTACTTC
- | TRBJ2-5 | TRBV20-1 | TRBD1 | CSARGRGRETQYF | TGCAGTGCTAGGGGCAGGGGGAGAGAGACCCAGTACTTC
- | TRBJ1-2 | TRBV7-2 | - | CASSSGWGNYGHTF | TGTGCCAGCAGCAGTGGGTGGGGGAACTATGGCCACACCTTC
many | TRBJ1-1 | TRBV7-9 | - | CASSLADGVNTEAFF | TGTGCCAGCAGCTTAGCAGACGGTGTGAACACTGAAGCTTTCTTT
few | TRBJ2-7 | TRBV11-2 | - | CASSLGQVVSYEQYF | TGTGCCAGCAGCTTAGGACAGGTCGTCTCCTACGAGCAGTACTTC
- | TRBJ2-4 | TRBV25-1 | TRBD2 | CASSEWAGGLAKNIQYF | TGTGCCAGCAGTGAATGGGCGGGAGGCTTAGCCAAAAACATTCAGTACTTC
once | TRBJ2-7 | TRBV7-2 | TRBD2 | CASSQGLAVLSYEQYF | TGTGCCAGCAGCCAAGGACTAGCGGTCCTCTCCTACGAGCAGTACTTC
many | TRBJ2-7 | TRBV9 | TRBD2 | CASSVGAGVVEQYF | TGTGCCAGCAGCGTGGGAGCGGGAGTGGTCGAGCAGTACTTC
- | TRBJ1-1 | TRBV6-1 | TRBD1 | CASSGIGDSSARENTEAFF | TGTGCCAGCAGTGGAATTGGGGACAGCAGTGCCAGGGAGAACACTGAAGCTTTCTTT
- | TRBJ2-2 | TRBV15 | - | CATSTSGELFF | TGTGCCACCAGCACCTCCGGGGAGCTGTTTTTT
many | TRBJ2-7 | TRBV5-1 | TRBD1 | CASSHRDRGYEQYF | TGCGCCAGCAGCCACCGGGACAGAGGCTACGAGCAGTACTTC
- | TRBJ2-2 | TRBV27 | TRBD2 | CASSGGTDTGELFF | TGTGCCAGCAGCGGGGGGACGGACACCGGGGAGCTGTTTTTT
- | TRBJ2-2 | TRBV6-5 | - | CASSYDGTNTGELSW | TGTGCCAGCAGTTACGACGGGACGAACACCGGGGAGCTGTCTTGG